This note documents a single TCR beta chain sequence. The antigen is not known. This sample is drawn from a study of cytomegalovirus exposure and HLA in healthy donors. Study-wide results and limits: 150 to 200 TCR beta chains were listed as cytomegalovirus-associated. Later on, a genetic analysis was performed. It linked a missense variant in DCLRE1C with V- and J-gene trimming of TCR beta.

The donors comprised healthy bone marrow donors. Germline assignment: CDR1 SGHTS and CDR2 YDEGEE. The CDR3 runs 14 residues. With V trimmed by 0 bases and J by 10 bases, 7 bases remained unmatched. 13 Jbeta primers and 60 Vbeta primers were used for the PCR. The protocol was immunoSEQ multiplex PCR, while the TCRdb copy is restricted to in-frame clones and leaves out a portion. The table shows some 110,000 clones, with about 80% occurring only once. The chain employs TRBV5-8 and TRBJ2-1; 7 bases map to TRBD2. The clonotype comes from a man aged 30-40 years in good health and CMV-seronegative. Sequenced input: PBMCs. In DNA form, the CDR3 reads TGTGCCAGCAGCTTGGGGCTAGCGGACGAGGAGCAGTTCTTC. This encodes CASSLGLADEEQFF.